This TCR beta chain was recorded in a study of shared T cell receptors in the human thymus. The CDR3 sequence is 14 residues long. V was trimmed by 0 bases and J by 5 bases, leaving 12 bases between them. The germline gives CDR1 GTSNPN, CDR2 SVGIG (reference sequence). Measured with immunoSEQ multiplex PCR; TCRdb has only the in-frame clones, and not every one. The top ten hold 0.013% of the sample, which has roughly 500,000 clones, 70% to 80% seen once. A further study also used this sample, focusing on human thymus T cells. From that paper: Thymus was obtained from resections taken during corrective heart surgery.

The chain links TRBV30 to TRBJ2-3; tentatively, D is TRBD2 (6 bases). The sample comprised thymocytes. The clonotype was recovered from a boy under two years old with a congenital heart defect. CDR3 nucleotides: TGTGCCTGGAGTGTAAGGCGGGAAGGAGATACGCAGTATTTT. Protein sequence: CAWSVRREGDTQYF.